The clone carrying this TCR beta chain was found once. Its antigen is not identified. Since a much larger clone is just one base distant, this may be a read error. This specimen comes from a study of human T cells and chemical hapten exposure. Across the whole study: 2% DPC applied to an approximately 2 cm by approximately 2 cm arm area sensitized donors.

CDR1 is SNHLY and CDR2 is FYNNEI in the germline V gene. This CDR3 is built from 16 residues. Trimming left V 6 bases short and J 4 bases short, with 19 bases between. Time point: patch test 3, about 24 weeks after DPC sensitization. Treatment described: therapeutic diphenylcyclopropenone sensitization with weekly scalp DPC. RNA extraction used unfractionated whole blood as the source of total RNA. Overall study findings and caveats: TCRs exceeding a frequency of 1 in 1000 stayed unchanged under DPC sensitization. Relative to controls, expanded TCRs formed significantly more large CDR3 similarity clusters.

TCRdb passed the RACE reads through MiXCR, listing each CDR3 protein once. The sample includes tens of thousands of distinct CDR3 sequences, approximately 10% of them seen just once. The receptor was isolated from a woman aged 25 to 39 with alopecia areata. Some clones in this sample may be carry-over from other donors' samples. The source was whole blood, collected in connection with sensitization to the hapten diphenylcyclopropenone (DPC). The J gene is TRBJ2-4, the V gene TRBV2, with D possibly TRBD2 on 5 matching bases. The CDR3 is CASRKRKGLVKNIQYF. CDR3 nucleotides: TGTGCCAGCAGGAAGCGGAAGGGCCTTGTTAAAAACATTCAGTACTTC.